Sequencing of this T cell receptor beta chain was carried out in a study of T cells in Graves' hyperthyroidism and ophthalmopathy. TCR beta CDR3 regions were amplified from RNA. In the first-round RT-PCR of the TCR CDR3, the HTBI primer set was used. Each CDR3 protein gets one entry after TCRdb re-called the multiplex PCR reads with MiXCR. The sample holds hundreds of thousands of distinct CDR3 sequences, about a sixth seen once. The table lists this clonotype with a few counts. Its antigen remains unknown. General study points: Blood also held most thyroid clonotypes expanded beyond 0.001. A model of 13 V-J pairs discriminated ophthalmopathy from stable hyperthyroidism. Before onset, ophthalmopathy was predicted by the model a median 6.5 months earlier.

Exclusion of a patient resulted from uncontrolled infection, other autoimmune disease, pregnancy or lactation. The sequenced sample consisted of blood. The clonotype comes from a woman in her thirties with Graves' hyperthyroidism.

CDR3 nucleotides: TGTGCCAGCAGCAGGACTAGCGGGAGGGCAGATACGCAGTATTTT. It is translated as CASSRTSGRADTQYF. The chain employs TRBV11-2 and TRBJ2-3, with 15 bases identical to TRBD2. The trim removed 5 bases at V and 4 bases at J, leaving 1 base unmatched. Per germline, CDR1 SGHAT and CDR2 FQNNGV. The CDR3 spans 15 residues.